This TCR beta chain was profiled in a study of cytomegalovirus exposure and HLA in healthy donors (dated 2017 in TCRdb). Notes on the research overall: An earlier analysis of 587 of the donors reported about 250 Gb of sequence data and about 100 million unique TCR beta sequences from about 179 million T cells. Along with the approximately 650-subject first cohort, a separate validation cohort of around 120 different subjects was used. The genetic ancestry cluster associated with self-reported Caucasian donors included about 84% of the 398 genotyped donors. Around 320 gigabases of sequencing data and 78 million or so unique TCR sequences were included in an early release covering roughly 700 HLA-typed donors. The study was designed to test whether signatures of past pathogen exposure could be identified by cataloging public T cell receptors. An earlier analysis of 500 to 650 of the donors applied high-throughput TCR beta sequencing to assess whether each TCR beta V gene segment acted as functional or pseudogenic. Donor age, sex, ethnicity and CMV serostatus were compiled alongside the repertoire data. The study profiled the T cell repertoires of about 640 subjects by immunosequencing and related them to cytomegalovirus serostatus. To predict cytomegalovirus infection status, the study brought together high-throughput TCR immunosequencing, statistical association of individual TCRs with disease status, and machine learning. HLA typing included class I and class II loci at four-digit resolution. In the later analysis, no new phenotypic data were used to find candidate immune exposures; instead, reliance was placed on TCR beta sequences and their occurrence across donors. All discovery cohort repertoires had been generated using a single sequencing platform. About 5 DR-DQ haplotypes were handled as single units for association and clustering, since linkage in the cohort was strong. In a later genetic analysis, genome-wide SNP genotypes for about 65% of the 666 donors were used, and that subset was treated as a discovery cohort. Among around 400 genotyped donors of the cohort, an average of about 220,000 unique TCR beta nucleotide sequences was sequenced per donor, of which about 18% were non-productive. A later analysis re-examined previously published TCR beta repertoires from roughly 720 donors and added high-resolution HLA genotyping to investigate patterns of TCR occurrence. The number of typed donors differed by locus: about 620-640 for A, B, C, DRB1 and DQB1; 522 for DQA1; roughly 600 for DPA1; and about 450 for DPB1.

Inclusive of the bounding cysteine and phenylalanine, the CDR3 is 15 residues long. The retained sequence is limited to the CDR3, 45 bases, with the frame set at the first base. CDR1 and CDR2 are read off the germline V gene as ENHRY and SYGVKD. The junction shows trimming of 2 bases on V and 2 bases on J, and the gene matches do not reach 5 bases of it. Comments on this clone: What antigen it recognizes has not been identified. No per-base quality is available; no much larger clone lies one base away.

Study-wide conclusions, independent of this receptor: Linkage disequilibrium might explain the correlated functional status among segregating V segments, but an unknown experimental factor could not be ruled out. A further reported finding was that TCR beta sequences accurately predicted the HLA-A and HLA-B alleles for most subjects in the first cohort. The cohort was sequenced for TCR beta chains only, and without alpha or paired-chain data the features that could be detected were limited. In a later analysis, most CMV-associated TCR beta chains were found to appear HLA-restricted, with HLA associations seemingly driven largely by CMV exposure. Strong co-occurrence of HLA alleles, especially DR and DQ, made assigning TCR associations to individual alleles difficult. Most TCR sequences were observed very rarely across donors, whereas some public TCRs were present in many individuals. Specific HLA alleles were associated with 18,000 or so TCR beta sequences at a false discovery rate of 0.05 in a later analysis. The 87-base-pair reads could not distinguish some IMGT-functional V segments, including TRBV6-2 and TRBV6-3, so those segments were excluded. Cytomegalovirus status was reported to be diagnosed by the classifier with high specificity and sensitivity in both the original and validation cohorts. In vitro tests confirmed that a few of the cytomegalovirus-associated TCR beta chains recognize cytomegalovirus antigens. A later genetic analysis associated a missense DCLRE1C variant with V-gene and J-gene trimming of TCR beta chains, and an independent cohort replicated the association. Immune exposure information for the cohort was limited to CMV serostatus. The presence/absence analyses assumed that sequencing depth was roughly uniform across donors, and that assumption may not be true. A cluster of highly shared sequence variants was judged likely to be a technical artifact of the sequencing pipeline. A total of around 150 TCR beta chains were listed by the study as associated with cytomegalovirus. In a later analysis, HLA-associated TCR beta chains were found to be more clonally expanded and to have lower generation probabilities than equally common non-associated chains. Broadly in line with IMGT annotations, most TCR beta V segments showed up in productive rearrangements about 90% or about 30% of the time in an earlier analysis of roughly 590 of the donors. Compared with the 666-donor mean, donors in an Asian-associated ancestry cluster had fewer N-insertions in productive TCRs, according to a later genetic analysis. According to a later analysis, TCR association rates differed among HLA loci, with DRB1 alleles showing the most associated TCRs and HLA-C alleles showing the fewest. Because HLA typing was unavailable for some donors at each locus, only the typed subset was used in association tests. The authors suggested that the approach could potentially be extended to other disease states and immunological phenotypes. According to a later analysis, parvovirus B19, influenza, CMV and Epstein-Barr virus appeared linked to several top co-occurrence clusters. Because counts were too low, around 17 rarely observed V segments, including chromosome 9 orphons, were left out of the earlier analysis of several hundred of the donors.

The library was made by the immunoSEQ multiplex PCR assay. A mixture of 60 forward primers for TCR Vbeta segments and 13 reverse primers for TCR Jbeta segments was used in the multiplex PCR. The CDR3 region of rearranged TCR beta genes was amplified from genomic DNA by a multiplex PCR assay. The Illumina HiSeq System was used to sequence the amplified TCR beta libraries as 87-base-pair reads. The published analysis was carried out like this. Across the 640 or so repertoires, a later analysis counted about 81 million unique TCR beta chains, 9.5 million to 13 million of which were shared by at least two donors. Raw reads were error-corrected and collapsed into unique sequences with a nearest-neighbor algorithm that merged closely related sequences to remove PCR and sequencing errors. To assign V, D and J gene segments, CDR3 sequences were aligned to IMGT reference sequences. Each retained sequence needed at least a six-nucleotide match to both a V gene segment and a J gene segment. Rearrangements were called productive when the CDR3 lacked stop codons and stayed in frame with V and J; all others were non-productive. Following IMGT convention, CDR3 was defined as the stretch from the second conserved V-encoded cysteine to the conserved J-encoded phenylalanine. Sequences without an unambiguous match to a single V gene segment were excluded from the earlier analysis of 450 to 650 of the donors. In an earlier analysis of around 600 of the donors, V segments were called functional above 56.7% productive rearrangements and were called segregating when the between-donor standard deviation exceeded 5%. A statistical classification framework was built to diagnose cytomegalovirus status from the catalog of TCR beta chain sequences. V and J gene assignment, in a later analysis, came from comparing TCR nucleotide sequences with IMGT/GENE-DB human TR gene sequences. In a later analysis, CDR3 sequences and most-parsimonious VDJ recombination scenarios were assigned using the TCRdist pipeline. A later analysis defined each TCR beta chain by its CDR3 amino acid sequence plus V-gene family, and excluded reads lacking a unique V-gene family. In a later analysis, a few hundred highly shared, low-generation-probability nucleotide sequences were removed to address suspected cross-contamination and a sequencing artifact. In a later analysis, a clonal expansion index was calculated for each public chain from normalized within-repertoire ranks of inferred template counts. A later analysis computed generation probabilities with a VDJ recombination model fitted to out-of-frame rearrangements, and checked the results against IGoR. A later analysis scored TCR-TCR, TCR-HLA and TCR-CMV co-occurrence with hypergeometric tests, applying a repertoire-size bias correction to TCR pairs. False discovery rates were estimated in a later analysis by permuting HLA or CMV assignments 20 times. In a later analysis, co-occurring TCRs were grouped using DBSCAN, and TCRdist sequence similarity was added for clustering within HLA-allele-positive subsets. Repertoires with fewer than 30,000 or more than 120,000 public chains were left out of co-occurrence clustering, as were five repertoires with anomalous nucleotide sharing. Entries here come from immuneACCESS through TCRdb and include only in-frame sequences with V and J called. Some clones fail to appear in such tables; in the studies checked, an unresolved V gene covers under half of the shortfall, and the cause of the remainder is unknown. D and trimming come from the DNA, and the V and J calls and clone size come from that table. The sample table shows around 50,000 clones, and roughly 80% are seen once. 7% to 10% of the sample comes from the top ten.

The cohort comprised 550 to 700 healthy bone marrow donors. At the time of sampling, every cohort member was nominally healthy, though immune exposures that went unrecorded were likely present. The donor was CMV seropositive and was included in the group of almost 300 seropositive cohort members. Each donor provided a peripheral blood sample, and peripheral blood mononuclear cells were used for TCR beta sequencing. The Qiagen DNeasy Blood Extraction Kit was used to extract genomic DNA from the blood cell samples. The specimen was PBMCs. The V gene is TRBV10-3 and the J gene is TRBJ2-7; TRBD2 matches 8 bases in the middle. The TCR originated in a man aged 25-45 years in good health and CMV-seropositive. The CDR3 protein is CAISEGSSGPYEQYF. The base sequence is TGTGCCATCAGTGAGGGTTCTAGCGGGCCCTACGAGCAGTACTTC.